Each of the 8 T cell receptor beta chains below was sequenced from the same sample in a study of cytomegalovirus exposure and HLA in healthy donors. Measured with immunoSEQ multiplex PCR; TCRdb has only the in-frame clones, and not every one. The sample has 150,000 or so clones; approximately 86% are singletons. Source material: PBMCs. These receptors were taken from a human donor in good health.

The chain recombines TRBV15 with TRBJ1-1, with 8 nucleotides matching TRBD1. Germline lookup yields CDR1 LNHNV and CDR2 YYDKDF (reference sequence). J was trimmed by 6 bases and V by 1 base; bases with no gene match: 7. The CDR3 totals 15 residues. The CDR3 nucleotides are TGTGCCACCAGCAGAGTGGAGGACAGGGCCGCTGAAGCTTTCTTT. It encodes CATSRVEDRAAEAFF. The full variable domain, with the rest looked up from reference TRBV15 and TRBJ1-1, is DAMVIQNPRYQVTQFGKPVTLSCSQTLNHNVMYWYQQKSSQAPKLLFHYYDKDFNNEADTPDNFQSRRPNTSFCFLDIRSPGLGDTAMYLCATSRVEDRAAEAFFGQGTRLTVV.

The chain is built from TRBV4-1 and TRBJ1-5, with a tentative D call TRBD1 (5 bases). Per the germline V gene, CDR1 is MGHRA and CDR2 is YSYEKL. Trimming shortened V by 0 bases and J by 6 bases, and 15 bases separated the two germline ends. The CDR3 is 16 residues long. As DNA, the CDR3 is TGCGCCAGCAGCCAAGAGGTTAGCGCGGGACGTCAGCCCCAGCATTTT. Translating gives CASSQEVSAGRQPQHF.

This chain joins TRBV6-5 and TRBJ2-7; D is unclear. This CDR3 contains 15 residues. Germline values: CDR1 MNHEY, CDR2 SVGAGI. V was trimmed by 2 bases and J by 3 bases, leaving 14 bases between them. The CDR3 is CASSYAPTYFYEQYF. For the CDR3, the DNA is TGTGCCAGCAGTTACGCTCCCACCTATTTCTACGAGCAGTACTTC.

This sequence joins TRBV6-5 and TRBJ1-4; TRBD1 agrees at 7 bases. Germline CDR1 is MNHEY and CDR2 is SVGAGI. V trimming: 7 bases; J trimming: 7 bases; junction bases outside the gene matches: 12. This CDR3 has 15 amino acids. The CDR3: CASKTNRGDSEKLFF. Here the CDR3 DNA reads TGTGCCAGCAAAACTAACAGGGGTGATAGTGAAAAACTGTTTTTT.

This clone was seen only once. CDR3 sequence (DNA): TGCGCCAGCAGCCTAAGACAGGACTCCTACAATGAGCAGTTCTTC. Its protein product is CASSLRQDSYNEQFF. V and J are TRBV4-3 and TRBJ2-1; D possibly corresponds to TRBD1 (6 bases). The germline V and J ends were trimmed by 4 bases and 0 bases, with 10 bases remaining between them. Germline-derived CDR1 and CDR2 are LGHNA and YSLEER. The length of the CDR3 is 15 residues.

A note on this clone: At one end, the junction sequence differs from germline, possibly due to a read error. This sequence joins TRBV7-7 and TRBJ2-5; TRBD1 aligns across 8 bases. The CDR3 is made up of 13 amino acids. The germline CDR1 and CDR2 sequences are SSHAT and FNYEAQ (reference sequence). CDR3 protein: CASSADRGETQYF. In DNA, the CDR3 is TGTGCTAGCAGCGCAGACAGGGGAGAGACCCAGTACTTC.

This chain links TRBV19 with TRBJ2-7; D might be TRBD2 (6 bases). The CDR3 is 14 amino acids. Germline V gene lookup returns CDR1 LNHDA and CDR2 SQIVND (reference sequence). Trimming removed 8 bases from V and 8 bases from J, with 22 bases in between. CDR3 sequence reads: CASRSERAPSKQYF. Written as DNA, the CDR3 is TGTGCCAGTCGCTCAGAGCGGGCCCCGAGTAAGCAGTACTTC.

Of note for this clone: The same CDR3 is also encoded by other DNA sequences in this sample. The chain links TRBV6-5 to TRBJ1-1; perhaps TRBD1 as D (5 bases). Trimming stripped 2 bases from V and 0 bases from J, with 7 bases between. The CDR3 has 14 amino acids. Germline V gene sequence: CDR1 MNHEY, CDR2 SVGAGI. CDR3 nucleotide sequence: TGTGCCAGCAGTTACGGAGGGGTGAACACTGAAGCTTTCTTT. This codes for CASSYGGVNTEAFF.